The clone carrying this T cell receptor beta chain was detected a few times. A junction boundary mismatches the germline segment, possibly from a read error. These data originate in a study of blood T cell repertoires in COVID-19. At the level of the study: There were acute and convalescent COVID-19 samples, and they came from the United States, Italy and Spain. PBMCs, B-cell-depleted T cells, or T cells were the source of the cDNA or gDNA that made up the material.

As handled by the study authors: Reference gene primer amplification gave estimated nucleated cell counts. Some clones are missing from TCRdb's copy, which holds only in-frame ones; the method was immunoSEQ multiplex PCR. Clone size and V and J calls were adopted from that table, with D and trimming inferred from the DNA. Among 43,000 or so clones listed, over 80% were seen once. CDR3 length equals 15 residues. Germline V gene data show CDR1 as SSHAT and CDR2 as FNYEAQ (reference sequence). V and J are TRBV7-7 and TRBJ2-2, with D tentatively TRBD1 (8 bases). The source material was peripheral blood. This clonotype was sampled from a man in his sixties with active COVID-19. The CDR3 spells CASRQSGTGTGELFF. Here the CDR3 DNA reads TGTGCTAGCAGGCAGAGCGGGACAGGCACCGGGGAGCTGTTTTTT.